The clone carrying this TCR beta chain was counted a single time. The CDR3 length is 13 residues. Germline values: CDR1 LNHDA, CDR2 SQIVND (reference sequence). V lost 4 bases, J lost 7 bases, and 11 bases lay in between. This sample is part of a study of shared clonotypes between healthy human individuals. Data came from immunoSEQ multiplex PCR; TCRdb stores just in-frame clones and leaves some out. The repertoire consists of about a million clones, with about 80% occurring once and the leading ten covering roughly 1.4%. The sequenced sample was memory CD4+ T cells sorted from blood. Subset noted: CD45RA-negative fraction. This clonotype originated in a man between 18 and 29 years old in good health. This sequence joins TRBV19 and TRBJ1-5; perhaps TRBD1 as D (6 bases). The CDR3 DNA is TGTGCCAGTAGTAGGGGGCTAGGGCAGCCCCAGCATTTT. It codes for CASSRGLGQPQHF. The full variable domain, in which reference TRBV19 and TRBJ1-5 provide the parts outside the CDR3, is DGGITQSPKYLFRKEGQNVTLSCEQNLNHDAMYWYRQDPGQGLRLIYYSQIVNDFQKGDIAEGYSVSREKKESFPLTVTSAQKNPTAFYLCASSRGLGQPQHFGDGTRLSIL.